One and the same sample provided the 16 T cell receptor beta chains below, sequenced in a study of blood T cells in healthy people across ages (dated by TCRdb to the mid-2010s). The method was 5' RACE. The sequencing machine was an Illumina HiSeq 2500. A second PCR of roughly 6 to 11 cycles was run with a J-beta primer mix and a sample-barcoded 5' primer. In TCRdb, the public reads were trimmed at Q25 with fastp and aligned with MiXCR, with productive beta chains retained. Each entry merges the rows of one CDR3 protein and shows their most common DNA and genes. In all, the sample holds fewer than 1.5 million distinct CDR3 sequences, and approximately 42% of those were seen once. The ten largest clones capture roughly 7.9% of the sample. Sequencing used blood. These receptors originate from a woman aged 18 to 35 in good health.

The table lists this clonotype with a few counts. This chain connects TRBV20-1 to TRBJ2-1; D possibly matches TRBD1 or TRBD2 (5 bases each). The germline gives CDR1 DFQATT, CDR2 SNEGSKA (reference sequence). The V end lost 5 bases, the J end lost 0 bases, and 14 bases lay between the germline ends. CDR3 length: 15 amino acids. In DNA, the CDR3 is TGCAGTGCTGTAGAGTGGGGGAACTCCTACAATGAGCAGTTCTTC. Residues: CSAVEWGNSYNEQFF.

The chain uses TRBV20-1 and TRBJ2-5; no definite D call. Germline V lookup: CDR1 DFQATT, CDR2 SNEGSKA (reference sequence). V was cut by 1 base and J by 0 bases, with 6 bases left in between. The CDR3 loop spans 13 amino acids. The CDR3 coding sequence is TGCAGTGCTAGAGGAGGCCACCAAGAGACCCAGTACTTC. Its protein product is CSARGGHQETQYF.

This clonotype showed up just once. It may be a read error: a sequence one base away is much more abundant. This rearrangement joins TRBV29-1 to TRBJ2-4; possibly TRBD1 for D (5 bases). The DNA end is more similar to TRBJ2-7, so the J call may be wrong. CDR3 length equals 12 residues. CDR1 is SQVTM, CDR2 ANQGSEA, per germline. The CDR3 here is CSVGVNSYEQYF. CDR3 bases: TGCAGCGTAGGGGTAAACTCCTACGAGCAGTACTTC.

There are a few counts of this clonotype. The rearrangement joins TRBV10-1 to TRBJ2-7; the match to TRBD1 covers 8 bases. CDR3 length equals 16 residues. J was trimmed by 1 base and V by 4 bases; bases with no gene match: 9. Germline assignment: CDR1 WNHNN and CDR2 SYGVQD (reference sequence). CDR3 DNA: TGCGCCAGCAGTGGATCTGCGGGACAGGATTCCTACGAGCAGTACTTC. This codes for CASSGSAGQDSYEQYF.

The rearrangement joins TRBV10-3 to TRBJ1-4; possible D gene TRBD1, 6 bases. This CDR3 contains 14 residues. V was pared by 6 bases and J by 3 bases, with 11 bases between. The germline CDR1 and CDR2 sequences are ENHRY and SYGVKD. Here the CDR3 DNA reads TGTGCCATCAGCGAACAGGGTTCTAATGAAAAACTGTTTTTT. Translating it yields CAISEQGSNEKLFF.

The V and J genes are TRBV12-3 or TRBV12-4 and TRBJ1-3, with unresolved D. V lost 5 bases and J 0 bases, leaving 5 bases between the germline ends. This CDR3 region has 13 residues. The CDR3 region has the DNA TGTGCCAGCAGTGGGGACTCTGGAAACACCATATATTTT. Protein sequence: CASSGDSGNTIYF.

The CDR3 nucleotides are TGTGCCAGCAGTGAAGCCCACAATGAGCAGTACTTC. This translates into CASSEAHNEQYF. The chain uses TRBV6-1 and TRBJ2-5; D call uncertain. CDR3 size: 12 residues. Germline CDR1 MNHNS, CDR2 SASEGT. V lost 0 bases and J 11 bases, leaving 10 bases between the germline ends.

The chain recombines TRBV20-1 with TRBJ1-3; tentative D call: TRBD1 (5 bases). This CDR3 is built from 14 residues. The V gene lost 1 base and the J gene lost 1 base, with 8 bases spanning the gap. Germline V gene lookup returns CDR1 DFQATT and CDR2 SNEGSKA (reference sequence). CDR3: CSARVSGSGNTIYF. CDR3 nucleotide sequence: TGCAGTGCTAGAGTATCAGGGTCTGGAAACACCATATATTTT.

Many counts were recorded for this clonotype. The chain employs TRBV2 and TRBJ2-7; 7 positions match TRBD2. The length of the CDR3 is 15 residues. CDR1 and CDR2 from the germline V gene are SNHLY and FYNNEI. V lost 3 bases to trimming and J lost 5 bases; unmatched junction nucleotides: 10. The CDR3: CASSDGLGPPDEQYF. The CDR3 DNA reads TGTGCCAGCAGTGACGGACTAGGCCCTCCAGACGAGCAGTACTTC.

This clonotype has more than one count but fewer than ten. V is TRBV6-5 and J is TRBJ1-2; no reliable D call. CDR3 size: 13 residues. Germline V CDR1 and CDR2: MNHEY, SVGAGI. V lost 1 base and J 7 bases, leaving 10 bases between the germline ends. CDR3 DNA sequence: TGTGCCAGCAGTTACTATAGGCGGGGTGGCTACACCTTC. Protein: CASSYYRRGGYTF.

CDR3 loop: CAWGEARGSGYGYTF. CDR3 bases: TGTGCCTGGGGCGAAGCGAGGGGGTCCGGCTATGGCTACACCTTC. This rearrangement joins TRBV30 to TRBJ1-2; TRBD1 is a possible D gene (6 bases). The CDR3 sequence is 15 residues long. The germline V gene has CDR1 GTSNPN and CDR2 SVGIG (reference sequence). Trimming removed 5 bases from V and 4 bases from J, with 20 bases in between.

This clonotype was counted between two and nine times. The J gene is TRBJ2-3, the V gene TRBV20-1; 11 bases map to TRBD2. Per the germline V gene, CDR1 is DFQATT and CDR2 is SNEGSKA (reference sequence). V dropped 4 bases and J dropped 8; count of bases not matched to a gene: 8. This CDR3 comprises 14 residues. The CDR3 here is CSATTSGAYLTQYF. As DNA, the CDR3 is TGCAGTGCTACGACTAGCGGGGCCTATCTTACGCAGTATTTT.

Comment on this clonotype: At one end the junction does not follow the germline gene, possibly because of a read error. The V and J genes are TRBV28 and TRBJ1-6; 7 nucleotides align to TRBD1. CDR3 length: 14 residues. Per the germline V gene, CDR1 is MDHEN and CDR2 is SYDVKM. CDR3 DNA sequence: TGTGCCAGCAGTCGACAGGGACTTCGGTCACCCCCCCACTTT. Its protein is CASSRQGLRSPPHF.

The gene calls are TRBV6-2 or TRBV6-3 and TRBJ2-3; 15 bases are shared with TRBD2. In germline, CDR1 is MNHEY, CDR2 SVGEGT. CDR3 size: 15 residues. The ends lost 6 bases at V and 9 bases at J; junction bases unmatched: 7. The CDR3 region has the DNA TGTGCCAGCAGACCGACCGGGACTAGCGGGGGGACGCAGTATTTT. Encoded protein: CASRPTGTSGGTQYF.

The chain combines TRBV12-3 or TRBV12-4 with TRBJ1-2; 9 nucleotides match TRBD1. J gave up 1 base and V 1 base, and 4 bases lay outside the gene matches. The CDR3 length is 16 residues. The CDR3 sequence: CASSLGGQGFNYGYTF. For the CDR3, the DNA is TGTGCCAGCAGTTTAGGGGGACAGGGTTTTAACTATGGCTACACCTTC.

On this clonotype: A clone one base away is much larger, so this may be a read error. The V call is TRBV10-3, the J call TRBJ2-1; D unresolved. The CDR3 spans 14 residues. V was pared by 0 bases and J by 1 base, with 4 bases between. Germline values: CDR1 ENHRY, CDR2 SYGVKD. The CDR3 DNA is TGTGCCATCAGTGAGTCGATGTCCTACAATGAGCAGTTCTTC. The encoded protein is CAISESMSYNEQFF.